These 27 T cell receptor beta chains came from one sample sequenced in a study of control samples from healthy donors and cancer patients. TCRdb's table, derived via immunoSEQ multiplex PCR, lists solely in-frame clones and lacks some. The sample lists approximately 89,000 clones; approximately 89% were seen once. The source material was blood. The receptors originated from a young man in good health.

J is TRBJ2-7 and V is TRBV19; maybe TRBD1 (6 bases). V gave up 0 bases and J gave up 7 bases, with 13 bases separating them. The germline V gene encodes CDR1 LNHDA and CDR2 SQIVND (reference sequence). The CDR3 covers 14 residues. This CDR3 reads CASSIEAGEVEQYF. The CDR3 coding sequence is TGTGCCAGTAGTATAGAGGCAGGGGAAGTGGAGCAGTACTTC.

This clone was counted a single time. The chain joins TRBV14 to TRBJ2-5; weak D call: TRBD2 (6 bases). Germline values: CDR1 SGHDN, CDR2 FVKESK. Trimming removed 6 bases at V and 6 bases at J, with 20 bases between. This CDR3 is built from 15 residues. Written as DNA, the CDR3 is TGTGCCAGCAGTTACCGGGACCCGGGGGTGAAGACCCAGTACTTC. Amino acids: CASSYRDPGVKTQYF.

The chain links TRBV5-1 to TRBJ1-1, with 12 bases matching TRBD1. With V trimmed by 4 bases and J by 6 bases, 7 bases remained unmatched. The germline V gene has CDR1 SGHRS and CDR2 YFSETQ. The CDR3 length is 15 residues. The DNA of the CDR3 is TGCGCCAGCAGCGAGGGACAGGGGGCGCCTCCTGAAGCTTTCTTT. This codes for CASSEGQGAPPEAFF. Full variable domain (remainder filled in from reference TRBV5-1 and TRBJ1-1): KAGVTQTPRYLIKTRGQQVTLSCSPISGHRSVSWYQQTPGQGLQFLFEYFSETQRNKGNFPGRFSGRQFSNSRSEMNVSTLELGDSALYLCASSEGQGAPPEAFFGQGTRLTVV.

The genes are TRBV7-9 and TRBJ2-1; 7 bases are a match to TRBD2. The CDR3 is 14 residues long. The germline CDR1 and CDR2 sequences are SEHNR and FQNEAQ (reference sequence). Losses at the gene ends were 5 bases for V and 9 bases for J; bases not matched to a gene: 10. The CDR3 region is CASSTREGWTEQFF. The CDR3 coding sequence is TGTGCCAGCAGCACAAGGGAGGGCTGGACTGAGCAGTTCTTC.

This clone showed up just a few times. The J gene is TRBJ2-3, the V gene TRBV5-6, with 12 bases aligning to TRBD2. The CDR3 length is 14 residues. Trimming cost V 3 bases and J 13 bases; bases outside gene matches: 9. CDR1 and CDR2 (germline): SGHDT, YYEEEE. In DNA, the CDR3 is TGTGCCAGCAGCTCGACTAGCGGGGGAATACGGGAGTATTTT. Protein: CASSSTSGGIREYF.

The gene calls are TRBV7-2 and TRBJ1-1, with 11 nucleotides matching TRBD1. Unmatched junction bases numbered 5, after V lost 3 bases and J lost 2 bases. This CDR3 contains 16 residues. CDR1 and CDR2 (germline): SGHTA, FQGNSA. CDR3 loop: CASSFAGTGGNTEAFF. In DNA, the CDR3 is TGTGCCAGCAGCTTCGCCGGGACAGGGGGTAACACTGAAGCTTTCTTT.

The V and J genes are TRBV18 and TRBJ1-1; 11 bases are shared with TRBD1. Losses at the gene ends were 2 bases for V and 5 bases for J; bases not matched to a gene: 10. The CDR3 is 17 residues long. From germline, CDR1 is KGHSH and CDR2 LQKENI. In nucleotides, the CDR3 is TGTGCCAGCTCACCAGAAGGACAGGGGGCGCGTTTTACTGAAGCTTTCTTT. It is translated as CASSPEGQGARFTEAFF.

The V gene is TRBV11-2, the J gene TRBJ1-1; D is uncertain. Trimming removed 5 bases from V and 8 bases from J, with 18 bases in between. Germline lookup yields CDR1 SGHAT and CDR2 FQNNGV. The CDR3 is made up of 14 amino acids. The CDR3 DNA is TGTGCCAGCAGCCTCTTAATGGAAGGCCTGGAAGCTTTCTTT. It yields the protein CASSLLMEGLEAFF.

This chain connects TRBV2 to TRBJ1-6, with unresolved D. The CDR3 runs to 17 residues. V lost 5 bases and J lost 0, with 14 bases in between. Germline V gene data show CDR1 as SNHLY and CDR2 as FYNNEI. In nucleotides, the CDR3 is TGTGCCAGCAGTCTGACTCGTGCAAGCTCCTATAATTCACCCCTCCACTTT. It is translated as CASSLTRASSYNSPLHF.

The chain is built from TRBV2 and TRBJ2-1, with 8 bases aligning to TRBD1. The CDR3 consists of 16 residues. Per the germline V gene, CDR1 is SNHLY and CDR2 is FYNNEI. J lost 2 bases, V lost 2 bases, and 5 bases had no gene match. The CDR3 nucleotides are TGTGCCAGCAGTGAAATCGGCAGGGGGCCCTACAATGAGCAGTTCTTC. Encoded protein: CASSEIGRGPYNEQFF.

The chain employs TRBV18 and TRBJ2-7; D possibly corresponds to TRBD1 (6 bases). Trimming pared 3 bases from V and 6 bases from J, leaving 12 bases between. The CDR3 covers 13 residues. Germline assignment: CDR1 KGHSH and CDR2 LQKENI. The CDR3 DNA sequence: TGTGCCAGCTCACCCCGGGACACGGGCGAGCAGTACTTC. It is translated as CASSPRDTGEQYF.

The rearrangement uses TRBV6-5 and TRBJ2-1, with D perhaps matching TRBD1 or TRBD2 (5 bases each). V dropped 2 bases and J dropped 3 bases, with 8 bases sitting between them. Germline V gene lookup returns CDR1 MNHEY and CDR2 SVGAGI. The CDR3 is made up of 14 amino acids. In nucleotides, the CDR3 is TGTGCCAGCAGTTACGGGGACGACTACAATGAGCAGTTCTTC. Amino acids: CASSYGDDYNEQFF.

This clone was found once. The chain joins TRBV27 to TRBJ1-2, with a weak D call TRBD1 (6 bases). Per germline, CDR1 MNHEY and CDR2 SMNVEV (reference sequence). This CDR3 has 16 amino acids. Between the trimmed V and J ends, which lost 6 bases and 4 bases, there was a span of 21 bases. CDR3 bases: TGTGCCAGCAGCCTTATCTCGGGGGCAAGGAGCTATGGCTACACCTTC. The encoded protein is CASSLISGARSYGYTF.

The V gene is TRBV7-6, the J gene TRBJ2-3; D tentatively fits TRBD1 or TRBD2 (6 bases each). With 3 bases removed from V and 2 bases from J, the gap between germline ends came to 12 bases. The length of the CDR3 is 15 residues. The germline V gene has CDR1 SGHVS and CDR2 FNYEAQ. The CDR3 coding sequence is TGTGCCAGCAGCTTGGAGGGGGGCCTCACAGATACGCAGTATTTT. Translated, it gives CASSLEGGLTDTQYF. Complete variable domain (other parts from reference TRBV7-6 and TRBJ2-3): GAGVSQSPRYKVTKRGQDVALRCDPISGHVSLYWYRQALGQGPEFLTYFNYEAQQDKSGLPNDRFSAERPEGSISTLTIQRTEQRDSAMYRCASSLEGGLTDTQYFGPGTRLTVL.

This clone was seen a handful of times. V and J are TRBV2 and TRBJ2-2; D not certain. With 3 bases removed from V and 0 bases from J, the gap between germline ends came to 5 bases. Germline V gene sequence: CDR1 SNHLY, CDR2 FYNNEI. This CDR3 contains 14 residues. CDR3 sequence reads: CASSEVPNTGELFF. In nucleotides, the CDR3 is TGTGCCAGCAGTGAGGTCCCGAACACCGGGGAGCTGTTTTTT.

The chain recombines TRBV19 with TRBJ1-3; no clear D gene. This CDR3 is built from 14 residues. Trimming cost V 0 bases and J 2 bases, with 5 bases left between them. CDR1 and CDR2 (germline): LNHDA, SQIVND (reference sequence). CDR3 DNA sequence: TGTGCCAGTAGTATAGATGGGCCTGGAAACACCATATATTTT. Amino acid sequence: CASSIDGPGNTIYF.

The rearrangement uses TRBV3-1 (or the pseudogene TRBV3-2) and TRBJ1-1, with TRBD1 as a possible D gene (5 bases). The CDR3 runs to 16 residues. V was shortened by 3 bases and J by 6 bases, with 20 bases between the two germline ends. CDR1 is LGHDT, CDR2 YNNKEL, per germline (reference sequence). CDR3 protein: CASSQGGKLGVSEAFF. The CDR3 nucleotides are TGTGCCAGCAGCCAGGGGGGGAAGTTAGGGGTCTCTGAAGCTTTCTTT.

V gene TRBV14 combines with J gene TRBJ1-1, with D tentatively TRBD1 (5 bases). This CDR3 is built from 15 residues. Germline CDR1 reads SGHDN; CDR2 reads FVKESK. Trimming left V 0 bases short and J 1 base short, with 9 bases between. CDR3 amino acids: CASSQERRGNTEAFF. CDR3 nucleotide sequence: TGTGCCAGCAGCCAAGAAAGAAGGGGGAACACTGAAGCTTTCTTT.

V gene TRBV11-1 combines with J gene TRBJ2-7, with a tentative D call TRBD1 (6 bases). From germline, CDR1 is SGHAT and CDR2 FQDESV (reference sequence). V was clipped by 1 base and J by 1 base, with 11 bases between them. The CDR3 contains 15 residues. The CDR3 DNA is TGTGCCAGCAGCTTAGGGCAGGGGCCTTCCTACGAGCAGTACGTC. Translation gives CASSLGQGPSYEQYV.

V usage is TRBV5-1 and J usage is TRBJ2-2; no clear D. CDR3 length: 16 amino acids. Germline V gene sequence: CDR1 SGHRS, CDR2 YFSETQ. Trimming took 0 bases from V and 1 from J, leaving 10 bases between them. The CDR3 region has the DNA TGCGCCAGCAGCTTGGGGTGGAGTCAGAACACCGGGGAGCTGTTTTTT. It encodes CASSLGWSQNTGELFF.

The CDR3 coding sequence is TGTGCCAGCAGCTTAGGTGAGGGACAGGGTTATTCACCCCTCCACTTT. It encodes CASSLGEGQGYSPLHF. V and J are TRBV7-9 and TRBJ1-6; 9 nucleotides match TRBD1. The germline gives CDR1 SEHNR, CDR2 FQNEAQ (reference sequence). The CDR3 is 16 residues long. The V and J ends lost 1 base and 8 bases, in that order; junction bases with no gene match: 6.

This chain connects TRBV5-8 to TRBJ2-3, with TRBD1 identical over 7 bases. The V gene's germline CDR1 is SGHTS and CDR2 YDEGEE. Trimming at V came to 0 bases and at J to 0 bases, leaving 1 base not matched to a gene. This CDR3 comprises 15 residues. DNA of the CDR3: TGTGCCAGCAGCTTGGGACAGGGTAGCACAGATACGCAGTATTTT. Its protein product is CASSLGQGSTDTQYF.

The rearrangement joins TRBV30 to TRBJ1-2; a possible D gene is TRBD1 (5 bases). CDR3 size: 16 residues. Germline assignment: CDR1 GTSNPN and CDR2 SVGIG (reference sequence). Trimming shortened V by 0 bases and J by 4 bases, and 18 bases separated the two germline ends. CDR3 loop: CAWSVLGGGEFYGYTF. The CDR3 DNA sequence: TGTGCCTGGAGTGTACTGGGGGGAGGGGAGTTCTATGGCTACACCTTC.

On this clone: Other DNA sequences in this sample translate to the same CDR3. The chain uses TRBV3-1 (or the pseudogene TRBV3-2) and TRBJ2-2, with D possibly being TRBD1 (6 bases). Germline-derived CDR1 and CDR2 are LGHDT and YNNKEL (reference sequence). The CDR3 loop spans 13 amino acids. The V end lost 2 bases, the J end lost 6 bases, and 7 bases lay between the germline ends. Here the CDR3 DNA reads TGTGCCAGCAGCCAACAGGGGTCCGGGGAGCTGTTTTTT. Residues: CASSQQGSGELFF.

CDR3 coding DNA: TGCGCCAGCAGCTTAAGGACAGGGGTAGACGAGCAGTACTTC. This translates into CASSLRTGVDEQYF. The chain couples TRBV5-1 to TRBJ2-7; TRBD1 aligns across 9 bases. Germline CDR1 is SGHRS and CDR2 is YFSETQ. This CDR3 region has 14 residues. Trimming removed 2 bases from V and 5 bases from J; junction bases left unmatched: 5.

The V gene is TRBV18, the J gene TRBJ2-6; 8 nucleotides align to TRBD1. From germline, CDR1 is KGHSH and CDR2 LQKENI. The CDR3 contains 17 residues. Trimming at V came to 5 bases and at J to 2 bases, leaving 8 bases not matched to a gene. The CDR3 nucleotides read TGTGCCAGCTCAAGAATGGACAGGGCGGCTGGGGCCAACGTCCTGACTTTC. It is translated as CASSRMDRAAGANVLTF.

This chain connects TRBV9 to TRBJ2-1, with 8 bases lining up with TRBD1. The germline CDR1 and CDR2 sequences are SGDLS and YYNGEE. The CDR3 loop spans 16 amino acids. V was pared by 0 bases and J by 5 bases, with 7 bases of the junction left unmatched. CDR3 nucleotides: TGTGCCAGCAGCGTAGGGGAAGGGACAGGCCACAATGAGCAGTTCTTC. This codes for CASSVGEGTGHNEQFF.